The 27 T cell receptor beta chains given below trace back to one sample, sequenced in a study of blood T cells in healthy people across ages. Alongside a J-beta primer mix, a sample-barcoded 5' primer served in a second PCR lasting roughly 7 to 11 cycles. TCRdb re-analysed the 5' RACE reads in MiXCR, keeping a single row per CDR3 protein. The data show about 640,000 distinct CDR3 sequences, with 25% to 30% seen just once and 15% to 18% held by the top ten. The sample was blood. The receptors here all came from a woman older than 75 in good health.

This clonotype was detected many times. This chain uses TRBV16 with TRBJ2-7; D is perhaps TRBD1 or TRBD2 (5 bases each). This CDR3 comprises 15 residues. CDR1 is KGHSY and CDR2 is FQNENV in the germline V gene. The germline V and J ends were trimmed by 4 bases and 1 base, with 14 bases remaining between them. In DNA, the CDR3 is TGTGCCAGCAGCCCTCGGTCGGGGCGGTCCTACGAGCAGTACTTC. This gives the protein CASSPRSGRSYEQYF.

This clonotype was counted many times. V and J are TRBV4-3 and TRBJ2-1, with D possibly matching TRBD1 (6 bases). The germline gives CDR1 LGHNA, CDR2 YSLEER. The CDR3 has 15 residues. The V end lost 0 bases, the J end lost 6 bases, and 12 bases lay between the germline ends. The CDR3 spells CASSQEEGQINEQFF. CDR3 nucleotides: TGCGCCAGCAGCCAAGAGGAAGGACAGATCAATGAGCAGTTCTTC.

This clonotype occurred a few times. The V and J genes are TRBV6-1 and TRBJ1-1; no reliable D call. This CDR3 is 15 amino acids long. V was pared by 3 bases and J by 0 bases, with 11 bases between. The germline gives CDR1 MNHNS, CDR2 SASEGT. CDR3 nucleotides: TGTGCCAGCAGTGATATCCGCGGCTTGAACACTGAAGCTTTCTTT. Residues: CASSDIRGLNTEAFF.

V gene TRBV7-2 combines with J gene TRBJ2-7; 9 bases agree with TRBD2. V was clipped by 6 bases and J by 7 bases; unmatched bases: 13. The length of the CDR3 is 15 residues. Looked up from germline, CDR1 is SGHTA and CDR2 is FQGNSA. The DNA of the CDR3 is TGTGCCAGCAGTTCCGGGACTAGCTCGTGCAATGAGCAGTACTTC. Protein product: CASSSGTSSCNEQYF.

This clonotype was counted at least ten times. This chain joins TRBV10-3 and TRBJ1-1; D is unclear. Trimming pared 3 bases from V and 1 base from J, leaving 12 bases between. This CDR3 spans 15 amino acids. Germline V gene sequence: CDR1 ENHRY, CDR2 SYGVKD. CDR3 amino acids: CAISDPRLRNTEAFF. As DNA, the CDR3 is TGTGCCATCAGTGACCCGCGGCTGAGGAACACTGAAGCTTTCTTT.

In its sample, this clonotype was seen many times. The chain employs TRBV25-1 and TRBJ2-5, with D perhaps matching TRBD1 (8 bases). Trimming shortened V by 9 bases and J by 5 bases, and 22 bases separated the two germline ends. This CDR3 is built from 15 residues. The germline V gene has CDR1 MGHDK and CDR2 SYGVNS. DNA of the CDR3: TGTGCCAGTTTGACCGGACAGGGAGGGAGGGAGACCCAGTACTTC. It translates to CASLTGQGGRETQYF.

This clonotype was counted many times. The chain uses TRBV7-9 and TRBJ2-3, with 9 nucleotides matching TRBD2. Trimming cost V 5 bases and J 4 bases; bases outside gene matches: 4. CDR1 is SEHNR, CDR2 FQNEAQ, per germline (reference sequence). The CDR3 is made up of 14 amino acids. CDR3 DNA: TGTGCCAGCAGCGCGGGGGGGCCCTCAGATACGCAGTATTTT. This gives the protein CASSAGGPSDTQYF.

The sample holds a few counts of this clonotype. One base away lies a much larger clone, so this may be a sequencing read error. The gene calls are TRBV10-2 and TRBJ2-5, with D tentatively TRBD2 (5 bases). Germline values: CDR1 WSHSY, CDR2 SAAADI. The V and J ends lost 6 bases and 0 bases respectively, with 8 bases between them. The CDR3 is 13 amino acids. This CDR3 reads CASRASYQETQYF. The CDR3 DNA reads as TGCGCCAGCAGGGCTAGCTACCAAGAGACCCAGTACTTC.

The V call is TRBV4-3, the J call TRBJ2-1; D may be TRBD1 or TRBD2 (5 bases each). CDR1 is LGHNA and CDR2 is YSLEER in the germline V gene. Trimming cost V 0 bases and J 5 bases, with 11 bases left between them. The CDR3 loop spans 15 amino acids. Here the CDR3 DNA reads TGCGCCAGCAGCCAAGACGAGGGGACCAACAATGAGCAGTTCTTC. Encoded protein: CASSQDEGTNNEQFF.

With respect to this clonotype: A much more abundant neighbour one base away suggests this may be a read error. The gene calls are TRBV4-2 and TRBJ2-1; D gene uncertain. Germline lookup yields CDR1 LGHNA and CDR2 YNFKEQ. The CDR3 extends over 15 amino acids. CDR3 bases: TGTGTCAGCAGCCCTACTCTCCTCCTTTACAATGAGCAGTTCTTC. It specifies CVSSPTLLLYNEQFF.

To note about this clonotype: A much larger clone differs by one base, so this may be a read error. This chain links TRBV5-1 with TRBJ2-5; TRBD1 agrees at 8 bases. The germline CDR1 and CDR2 sequences are SGHRS and YFSETQ. The CDR3 sequence is 14 residues long. V lost 4 bases, J lost 11 bases, and 13 bases stayed unmatched. The CDR3 region is CASSHLTGEITQYF. The CDR3 DNA sequence: TGCGCCAGCAGCCACCTGACAGGGGAGATCACGCAGTACTTC. The full variable domain, rest sourced from reference TRBV5-1 and TRBJ2-5, is KAGVTQTPRYLIKTRGQQVTLSCSPISGHRSVSWYQQTPGQGLQFLFEYFSETQRNKGNFPGRFSGRQFSNSRSEMNVSTLELGDSALYLCASSHLTGEITQYFGPGTRLLVL.

This clonotype was recorded many times. The V gene is TRBV6-6, the J gene TRBJ2-7, with D uncertain. The CDR3 runs 15 residues. Looked up from germline, CDR1 is MNHNY and CDR2 is SVGAGI (reference sequence). Trimming took off 0 bases at V and 3 bases at J, with 12 bases between the two ends. The DNA for the CDR3 is TGTGCCAGCAGTTACTCCGGAGATTATCGCTACGAGCAGTACTTC. Its protein is CASSYSGDYRYEQYF.

The chain couples TRBV6-5 to TRBJ2-1; D not resolved. The end of the DNA fits TRBJ2-7 better, so the J call may be wrong. This CDR3 spans 15 amino acids. Per the germline V gene, CDR1 is MNHEY and CDR2 is SVGAGI. The CDR3 DNA follows: TGTGCCAGCAGTCCTGGCAGGCAGAGTTACAATGAGCAGTACTTC. This translates into CASSPGRQSYNEQYF.

This chain links TRBV10-3 with TRBJ2-7; D possibly matches TRBD1 or TRBD2 (6 bases each). The V gene's germline CDR1 is ENHRY and CDR2 SYGVKD. CDR3 length: 13 amino acids. Trimming pared 0 bases from V and 7 bases from J, leaving 10 bases between. The CDR3 bases are TGTGCCATCAGTGAGTCGGGGGGCCGGGAGCAGTACTTC. It codes for CAISESGGREQYF.

The chain uses TRBV7-9 and TRBJ2-5; 7 bases line up with TRBD2. The CDR3 extends over 16 amino acids. Germline V CDR1 and CDR2: SEHNR, FQNEAQ (reference sequence). The V segment lost 3 bases and the J segment 3 bases; nucleotides outside the gene matches: 10. The CDR3 nucleotides read TGTGCCAGCAGCTTCTCTCGGCTAGCGGACAAAGAGACCCAGTACTTC. Amino acids: CASSFSRLADKETQYF.

Points on this clonotype: This clone may be a read error of a much larger clone one base away. The chain recombines TRBV24-1 with TRBJ2-1, with D possibly being TRBD1 (5 bases). In germline, CDR1 is KGHDR, CDR2 SFDVKD. This CDR3 is built from 13 residues. Trimming shortened V by 1 base and J by 8 bases, and 8 bases separated the two germline ends. For the CDR3, the DNA is TGTGCCACCAGTGATTTAGAACAGGATGAGCAGTTCTTC. Amino acid sequence: CATSDLEQDEQFF.

This clonotype was counted at least ten times. V gene TRBV7-2 combines with J gene TRBJ1-5; no definite D call. V lost 5 bases, J lost 7 bases, and 9 bases lay in between. Germline-derived CDR1 and CDR2 are SGHTA and FQGNSA. The CDR3 is 12 residues long. CDR3 amino acids: CASSPSQQPQHF. The CDR3 nucleotides are TGTGCCAGCAGCCCCTCGCAGCAGCCCCAGCATTTT.

The sample holds many counts of this clonotype. V is TRBV18 and J is TRBJ2-1; D may be TRBD1 (5 bases). Per the germline V gene, CDR1 is KGHSH and CDR2 is LQKENI. The CDR3 has 14 residues. V shed 2 bases and J shed 6 bases, with 11 bases lying between them. CDR3 DNA: TGTGCCAGCTCACCAGGGGCACAATTCAATGAGCAGTTCTTC. Amino acids: CASSPGAQFNEQFF.

A single count supports this clonotype. CDR3 amino acids: CASSLESGLVAAKNIQYF. CDR3 DNA sequence: TGTGCCAGCAGCTTGGAGTCAGGTCTGGTGGCAGCCAAAAACATTCAGTACTTC. The V gene is TRBV7-2, the J gene TRBJ2-4; D gene unclear. With 3 bases removed from V and 0 bases from J, the gap between germline ends came to 18 bases. Germline V gene data show CDR1 as SGHTA and CDR2 as FQGNSA. This CDR3 comprises 18 residues.

This clonotype appeared many times. This rearrangement joins TRBV7-8 to TRBJ2-7; 7 bases map to TRBD1. The germline V gene has CDR1 SGHVS and CDR2 FQNEAQ. Losses at the gene ends were 5 bases for V and 12 bases for J; bases not matched to a gene: 13. The CDR3 covers 13 residues. The CDR3 is CASSPVFVDRMYF. The CDR3 nucleotides are TGTGCCAGCAGCCCAGTATTCGTGGACAGGATGTACTTC.

V is TRBV7-2 and J is TRBJ2-5, with D unresolved. Germline V gives CDR1 SGHTA, CDR2 FQGNSA. The V end was cut by 1 base, the J end by 11 bases, with 20 bases between. The CDR3 has 15 residues. CDR3 sequence (DNA): TGTGCCAGCAGCTTAGATTTGGCAGCCACGTCGGAGCAGTACTTC. Residues: CASSLDLAATSEQYF.

Many counts were recorded for this clonotype. A much larger clonotype is one base distant, so this may be a read error. This chain links TRBV20-1 with TRBJ2-7; perhaps TRBD2 as D (5 bases). Trimming took off 7 bases at V and 7 bases at J, with 20 bases between the two ends. Germline V gene data show CDR1 as DFQATT and CDR2 as SNEGSKA (reference sequence). The CDR3 length is 13 residues. CDR3 region: CSVPGIVVNEQYF. The DNA for the CDR3 is TGCAGTGTCCCGGGGATTGTTGTGAATGAGCAGTACTTC.

The chain uses TRBV5-1 and TRBJ1-3; 7 nucleotides agree with TRBD1. The germline CDR1 and CDR2 sequences are SGHRS and YFSETQ. With 8 bases clipped from V and 2 bases from J, the junction kept 7 bases outside the gene matches. This CDR3 contains 14 residues. CDR3 DNA sequence: TGCGCCAGTCGGCAGACAGGGACTGGAAACACCATATATTTT. This gives the protein CASRQTGTGNTIYF. Drawing the rest from reference TRBV5-1 and TRBJ1-3, the complete variable domain is KAGVTQTPRYLIKTRGQQVTLSCSPISGHRSVSWYQQTPGQGLQFLFEYFSETQRNKGNFPGRFSGRQFSNSRSEMNVSTLELGDSALYLCASRQTGTGNTIYFGEGSWLTVV.

This clonotype was observed once. The chain links TRBV27 to TRBJ2-5, with 10 bases that match TRBD2. The CDR3 contains 13 residues. Germline-derived CDR1 and CDR2 are MNHEY and SMNVEV (reference sequence). Germline trimming cut 7 bases from V and 4 bases from J; bases unmatched to any gene: 3. The CDR3 DNA reads TGTGCCAGCATGGCTAGCGGGAGAGAGACCCAGTACTTC. Translated: CASMASGRETQYF.

The V gene is TRBV29-1, the J gene TRBJ2-1, with 7 bases identical to TRBD1. V shed 6 bases and J 4 bases; nucleotides not matched to a gene: 9. The CDR3 has 14 amino acids. Germline loops: CDR1 SQVTM, CDR2 ANQGSEA. DNA for the CDR3: TGCAGCGTAGGACAGGACTCTTTATACAATGAGCAGTTCTTC. It encodes CSVGQDSLYNEQFF.

In its sample, this clonotype was seen many times. Possible read error: a much larger clone is one base away. The chain uses TRBV5-1 and TRBJ2-1; D could derive from TRBD1 or TRBD2 (5 bases each). The tail of the sequence fits TRBJ2-7 better, so the J call may be wrong. Germline lookup yields CDR1 SGHRS and CDR2 YFSETQ. The CDR3 is 15 amino acids. The CDR3 DNA reads as TGCGCCAGCAGCTCGTTCCGGGACCGCAACAATGAGCAGTACTTC. It translates to CASSSFRDRNNEQYF.

Details on this clonotype: This may be a read error: a much more frequent sequence differs by one nucleotide. The chain couples TRBV9 to TRBJ2-4; D tentatively reads TRBD1 or TRBD2 (5 bases each). The CDR3 has 15 residues. Germline values: CDR1 SGDLS, CDR2 YYNGEE. As DNA, the CDR3 is TGTGCCGGCAGCGCCGACCTTGGGACGAAAAACATTCAGTACTTC. Translation gives CAGSADLGTKNIQYF.